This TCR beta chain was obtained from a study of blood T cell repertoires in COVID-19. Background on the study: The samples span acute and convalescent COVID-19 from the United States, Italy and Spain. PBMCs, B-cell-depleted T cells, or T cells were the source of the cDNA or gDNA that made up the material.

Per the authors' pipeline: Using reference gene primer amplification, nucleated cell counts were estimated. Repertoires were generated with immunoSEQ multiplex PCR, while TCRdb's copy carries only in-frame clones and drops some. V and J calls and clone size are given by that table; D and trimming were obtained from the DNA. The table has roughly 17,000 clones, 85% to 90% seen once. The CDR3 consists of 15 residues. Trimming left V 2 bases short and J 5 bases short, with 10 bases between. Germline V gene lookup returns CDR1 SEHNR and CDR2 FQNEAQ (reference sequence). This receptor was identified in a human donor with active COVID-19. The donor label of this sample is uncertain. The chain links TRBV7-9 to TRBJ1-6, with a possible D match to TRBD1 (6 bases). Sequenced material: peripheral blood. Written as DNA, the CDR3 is TGTGCCAGCAGCTTAAGACAGGATCATAATTCACCCCTCCACTTT. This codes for CASSLRQDHNSPLHF.